The subject of this entry is one T cell receptor beta chain. Its specific antigen is unknown. No much larger clone is present one base from it, and per-base qualities are unavailable. For CDR1 and CDR2, the germline V gene lists SGHTA and FQGNSA. The cysteine opens and the phenylalanine closes a CDR3 of 14 amino acids. The kept DNA is CDR3 alone, 42 bases in frame from the first base. At the junction V is shortened by 2 bases and J by 9 bases, with 16 bases in between. This sample is drawn from a study of blood T cell repertoires in COVID-19 (dated by TCRdb to the early 2020s). Background for the entire study: Collaborator samples came from the United States, Italy and Spain and covered acute and convalescent phases of COVID-19. Subjects who had been exposed to COVID-19, were actively infected with it, or had recovered from it provided the deeply sampled blood TCRbeta repertoires that made up the dataset. The material from the prospective study consisted of cDNA or gDNA derived from T cells, B-cell-depleted T cells, or PBMCs. A freely available public database, intended as a resource for researchers studying the immune response to SARS-CoV-2, is where the repertoires were released. Where available, HLA class I and class II types were obtained from metadata supplied by the sample provider rather than from assay-based typing. Sample metadata almost always included a de-identified subject ID, COVID-19 status, age in years and sex. Samples were obtained from the ongoing ImmuneRACE study (first 160 participants) and from about 1,300 subjects provided by 6 global collaborators.

TCRbeta CDR3 regions were amplified from genomic DNA by means of the immunoSEQ Assay, a bias-controlled multiplex PCR. On the study's bioinformatics: Nucleated cell counts per sample were estimated from amplification of reference gene primers within the assay. Sequence reads were collapsed and filtered to measure the absolute abundance of every unique TCRbeta CDR3 rearrangement. For each sample, productive Simpson clonality was calculated as the square root of Simpson's diversity index across productive rearrangements. Held by TCRdb, this immuneACCESS table contains in-frame sequences only and omits some clones. Under half of the omission traces to an unresolved V gene where checked; the cause of the rest is unknown. The V and J calls and the clone size are those of that table, but D and trimming were determined from the DNA. The sample table shows 110,000 or so clones, and more than 60% are seen once. The ten largest clonotypes hold roughly 6.2% of the sample.

Collaborating institutions collected whole blood in K2EDTA tubes following their own protocols. For TCRbeta analysis, collaborator samples were shipped as frozen whole blood, as isolated PBMCs, or as DNA extracted from either sample type. What the work shows at the level of the full study, not this receptor alone: The quantity of clinical and demographic metadata differed by source and by participant and was supplied without curation.

The TCR was taken from a man between 65 and 80 years old with acute or convalescent COVID-19. The sequenced sample was peripheral blood. The sequence is built from TRBV7-2 and TRBJ1-2; TRBD1 might be the D gene, on 5 matching bases. The nucleotides read TGTGCCAGCAGCTTACGCGACAGACCTCTAAGCTACACCTTC. This yields the protein CASSLRDRPLSYTF.